The 6 T cell receptor beta chains reported below all come from one sample, sequenced in a study of shared clonotypes between healthy human individuals. Profiling relied on immunoSEQ multiplex PCR, and the TCRdb table lists in-frame clones only, not all of them. Altogether roughly 2.5 million clones are present, around nine tenths being singletons, with the ten largest covering more than 0.12%. The sequenced material came from naive CD4+ T cells sorted from blood. Described subset: CD45RA+ positively selected. These receptors were collected from a young man in good health.

V usage is TRBV19 and J usage is TRBJ2-7; 12 bases line up with TRBD1. Germline CDR1 LNHDA, CDR2 SQIVND (reference sequence). With 3 bases clipped from V and 0 bases from J, the junction kept 6 bases outside the gene matches. CDR3 length equals 17 residues. CDR3 amino acids: CASSIEGQGASSYEQYF. CDR3 DNA sequence: TGTGCCAGTAGTATCGAGGGACAGGGGGCGAGCTCCTACGAGCAGTACTTC.

The V gene is TRBV9, the J gene TRBJ1-2; 7 nucleotides line up with TRBD1. CDR3 length: 15 amino acids. Losses at the gene ends were 3 bases for V and 0 bases for J; bases not matched to a gene: 5. The germline V gene has CDR1 SGDLS and CDR2 YYNGEE. The CDR3 DNA reads as TGTGCCAGCAGCGAGGGACAGAAAACTAACTATGGCTACACCTTC. As protein: CASSEGQKTNYGYTF.

The V and J genes are TRBV6-5 and TRBJ2-6; D gene unclear. The CDR3 length is 15 residues. V was cut by 2 bases and J by 1 base, with 6 bases left in between. The germline V gene encodes CDR1 MNHEY and CDR2 SVGAGI. This CDR3 is CASSYRPSGANVLTF. CDR3 bases: TGTGCCAGCAGTTACCGTCCATCTGGGGCCAACGTCCTGACTTTC.

As for this clone: Other DNA sequences of this sample code for an identical CDR3. The V gene is TRBV7-9, the J gene TRBJ1-1; unclear D gene. The germline V and J ends were trimmed by 1 base and 0 bases, with 6 bases remaining between them. This CDR3 region has 14 residues. Germline assignment: CDR1 SEHNR and CDR2 FQNEAQ (reference sequence). The CDR3 coding sequence is TGTGCCAGCAGCTTAGTTGGTTTGAACACTGAAGCTTTCTTT. This sequence encodes CASSLVGLNTEAFF.

As concerns this clone: Within the sample, other DNA sequences also encode this same CDR3. The rearrangement joins TRBV14 to TRBJ2-1; 8 bases match TRBD2. V was clipped by 1 base and J by 5 bases; unmatched bases: 4. This CDR3 is 15 amino acids long. Germline CDR1 reads SGHDN; CDR2 reads FVKESK. The CDR3 loop is CASSQGTSGNNEQFF. Here the CDR3 DNA reads TGTGCCAGCAGCCAAGGAACTAGCGGTAACAATGAGCAGTTCTTC.

This rearrangement joins TRBV11-2 to TRBJ2-1; D may be TRBD1 (7 bases). With 5 bases removed from V and 3 bases from J, the gap between germline ends came to 17 bases. This CDR3 comprises 16 residues. Germline CDR1 SGHAT, CDR2 FQNNGV. CDR3 protein: CASSPVGGTDYNEQFF. DNA of the CDR3: TGTGCCAGCAGCCCGGTAGGAGGGACAGACTACAATGAGCAGTTCTTC.